This T cell receptor beta chain was sequenced for a study of blood T cell repertoires in COVID-19 (dated by TCRdb to between 2020 and 2021). At the level of the whole study: Samples from collaborators originated in the United States, Italy and Spain and spanned both the acute and convalescent phases of COVID-19. The prospective study material was composed of cDNA or gDNA derived from T cells, B-cell-depleted T cells, or PBMCs. The dataset comprised deeply sampled blood TCRbeta repertoires from subjects exposed to, actively infected with, or recovered from COVID-19. The repertoires were released in a freely available public database meant as a resource for research on the immune response to SARS-CoV-2. The samples were drawn from the first 160 participants of the ongoing ImmuneRACE study and from over 950 subjects provided by 6 global collaborators. The sample metadata nearly always contained a de-identified subject ID, COVID-19 status, age in years and sex. Where available, HLA class I and class II types were obtained from metadata supplied by the sample provider rather than from assay-based typing.

TCRbeta CDR3 regions were amplified from genomic DNA by means of the immunoSEQ Assay, a bias-controlled multiplex PCR. In the paper's pipeline: Nucleated cell counts per sample were estimated from amplification of reference gene primers within the assay. Sequence reads were collapsed and filtered to measure the absolute abundance of every unique TCRbeta CDR3 rearrangement. For each sample, productive Simpson clonality was calculated by taking the square root of Simpson's diversity index across productive rearrangements. Sourced from immuneACCESS, this table was stored by TCRdb with only in-frame sequences that have V and J called. A share of the clones is absent; for the studies checked, an unresolved V gene accounts for under half, and the remainder has no known explanation. The DNA gave D and trimming, while V, J and clone size come from that table. For this sample there are about 400,000 clones; 70% to 90% appear just once. The ten biggest clones cover 2.5% to 3.5% of the sample.

General study outcomes and caveats: How much clinical and demographic metadata was included differed by source and by participant, and the metadata was provided uncurated.

The collaborating institutions used their own protocols to collect whole blood in K2EDTA tubes. Collaborator samples were shipped for TCRbeta analysis as frozen whole blood, isolated PBMCs, or DNA extracted from either sample type. In regard to this clone: No cognate antigen has been identified for it. There are no base qualities to consult, and no much larger clone falls within one base.

CDR1 is given as SNHLY and CDR2 as FYNNEI, both from the germline V gene. Including the terminal cysteine and phenylalanine, the CDR3 comprises 13 residues. The only DNA kept is the CDR3, 39 bases in frame from the first base. The trim is 2 bases for V and 5 bases for J, with a gap of 9 bases between the germline ends. Sequenced input: peripheral blood. Recombination joined TRBV2 with TRBJ1-1; no D gene is confidently identified. This TCR was sampled from a human donor in a cohort sampled during active COVID-19. The DNA sequence follows: TGTGCCAGCAGTGAAACTCCTTATACTGAAGCTTTCTTT. This encodes CASSETPYTEAFF. With all but the CDR3 taken from the reference TRBV2 and TRBJ1-1 genes, the full variable domain is: EPEVTQTPSHQVTQMGQEVILRCVPISNHLYFYWYRQILGQKVEFLVSFYNNEISEKSEIFDDQFSVERPDGSNFTLKIRSTKLEDSAMYFCASSETPYTEAFFGQGTRLTVV.